This T cell receptor (beta chain) originates from a study of Tregs in tolerant kidney transplant recipients. Study context: The nonmyeloablative bone marrow transplants came from related graft donors, with transient mixed chimerism.

The junction had 6 bases not matched to a gene; V was cut back by 5 bases and J by 5 bases. Germline CDR1 and CDR2: LNHDA and SQIVND (reference sequence). The CDR3 is 15 residues long. Thawed PBMCs were FACS-sorted into unstimulated CD4+CD25+CD127- regulatory T cells, CD4+CD25- non-regulatory cells, CD4 and CD8 cells. About this clone itself: Coverage ceases 3 residues before the CDR3 finishes, and the germline J gene fills in the end.

Method: immunoSEQ multiplex PCR; TCRdb's copy keeps in-frame clones and lacks some. The ten top clones account for about 0.83%, within a sample of tens of thousands of clones. Sequencing used CD4+ T cells from blood, obtained before the transplant. The origin of this receptor is a human donor who received a combined kidney and bone marrow transplant. This chain uses TRBV19 with TRBJ2-2; 9 bases align to TRBD1. The part of the CDR3 DNA that was read is TGTGCCAGTAGTGGGGGGACAGGGAGTACCGGGGAG. Encoded protein: CASSGGTGSTGE. The whole CDR3 protein is CASSGGTGSTGELFF.